This T cell receptor beta chain was sequenced in a study of CD8 T cells in Susac syndrome. With random hexamers, roughly 0.5 to 1 ug RNA was reverse transcribed. TCRdb reprocessed the immunoSEQ multiplex PCR reads via MiXCR and lists one record per CDR3 protein. This table has roughly 180,000 distinct CDR3 sequences, around 96% appearing once. This CDR3 has 13 residues. V was clipped by 3 bases and J by 6 bases, with 11 bases between them. CDR1 is KGHDR, CDR2 SFDVKD, per germline. Concerning this clonotype: Its specificity is not known.

CD8+ and CD4+ T cells from blood underwent TCR beta sequencing. Study-level findings and limits: A relatively small number of individuals underwent TCR sequencing and HLA analysis.

This receptor was obtained from a human donor in good health. J is TRBJ2-7 and V is TRBV24-1; D is perhaps TRBD1 (5 bases). Sequencing used CD4+ T cells from PBMCs. CDR3 bases: TGTGCCACCAGTGATCGCGCAGGGCGCGAGCAGTACTTC. It is translated as CATSDRAGREQYF.